This T cell receptor (beta chain) emerged from a study of blood T cell repertoires in COVID-19. Study overall: Sources were T cells, B-cell-depleted T cells, or PBMCs; the material itself was cDNA or gDNA.

Germline V lookup: CDR1 LGHDT, CDR2 YNNKEL (reference sequence). With 0 bases clipped from V and 0 bases from J, the junction kept 2 bases outside the gene matches. The CDR3 totals 16 residues. This clone was observed once. Under the authors' procedure: Reference gene primer amplification yielded estimated nucleated cell counts. The repertoire was sequenced with immunoSEQ multiplex PCR; TCRdb's copy has only in-frame clones and lacks some. The V and J calls and the clone size are those of that table, but D and trimming were determined from the DNA. Here the sample spans 95,000 to 150,000 clones, about nine tenths being singletons.

This clonotype was sampled from a man in his forties with acute or convalescent COVID-19. Sequencing was done on a sample of peripheral blood. This chain connects TRBV3-1 (or the pseudogene TRBV3-2) to TRBJ2-1; 7 positions agree with TRBD2. The CDR3 DNA is TGTGCCAGCAGCCAAGAAGGCGGGAGCTCCTACAATGAGCAGTTCTTC. Translated: CASSQEGGSSYNEQFF.